This T cell receptor beta chain was sequenced during a study of memory CD8 T cells in hepatitis C reinfection. The sample's time point: peak reinfection, 3 to 8 weeks after reinfection detection. TCR sequencing was done directly ex vivo on sorted cells, without expansion in vitro. At all three reinfection time points, viable CD3+ CD8+ CD45RO- cells from two donors served as controls. Repertoires were generated with immunoSEQ multiplex PCR, while TCRdb's copy carries only in-frame clones and drops some. This table holds roughly 43,000 clones, over 75% found once. This clone was picked up a small number of times. The clonotype was recovered from a man between 18 and 35 years old with hepatitis C virus infection. Input material: naive CD8+ T cells sorted from blood.

The CDR3 bases are TGTGCCAGCAAGGGAAGACAGGACCTCTACGAGCAGTACTTC. Residues: CASKGRQDLYEQYF. This chain links TRBV5-6 with TRBJ2-7; perhaps TRBD1 as D (6 bases). The CDR3 has 14 residues. Germline CDR1 SGHDT, CDR2 YYEEEE. The V and J ends lost 6 bases and 3 bases respectively, with 16 bases between them.